The clone carrying this T cell receptor beta chain came up a few times. Self-reported history from a screening survey and questionnaire set each donor's cohort. The data were obtained in a study of blood T cell repertoires in COVID-19. TCRdb's copy holds only in-frame clones and misses some; the assay was immunoSEQ multiplex PCR. The sample shows approximately 330,000 clones, 80% to 90% of them seen only once. The germline CDR1 and CDR2 sequences are SGHRS and YFSETQ. The ends lost 2 bases at V and 1 base at J; junction bases unmatched: 13. The CDR3 is made up of 19 amino acids. This sequence originates from a woman in her thirties or forties with acute COVID-19. V usage is TRBV5-1 and J usage is TRBJ2-3, with 10 bases lining up with TRBD1. The sequenced sample consisted of PBMCs or T cells enriched from blood (not recorded which). The CDR3 region has the DNA TGCGCCAGCAGCTTCCTCATCGCCGGGACAGGGGTTGGCACAGATACGCAGTATTTT. It yields the protein CASSFLIAGTGVGTDTQYF. Supplemented by reference TRBV5-1 and TRBJ2-3, the full variable domain reads KAGVTQTPRYLIKTRGQQVTLSCSPISGHRSVSWYQQTPGQGLQFLFEYFSETQRNKGNFPGRFSGRQFSNSRSEMNVSTLELGDSALYLCASSFLIAGTGVGTDTQYFGPGTRLTVL.